This T cell receptor (beta chain) is drawn from a study of shared clonotypes between healthy human individuals. Study results and caveats: Around 5% was the fraction of naive CD4 clonotypes found shared across a handful of donors. Naive subsets generally had larger estimated richness than memory subsets.

Worth noting for this clone: Its target is unknown.

At a deep level, the assay was run. Measured with immunoSEQ multiplex PCR; TCRdb has only the in-frame clones, and not every one. This table has around 2,000,000 clones, around 95% appearing once. CDR1 is MNHEY, CDR2 SMNVEV, per germline (reference sequence). This CDR3 comprises 16 residues. With V trimmed by 7 bases and J by 0 bases, 8 bases remained unmatched. This receptor was identified in a man in his late teens or twenties in good health. The V call is TRBV27, the J call TRBJ1-4; 7 nucleotides line up with TRBD1. What was sequenced was naive CD4+ T cells sorted from blood. Documented subset: CD45RA+ positively selected. The CDR3, as DNA: TGTGCCAGCACCCAAAGGGGGCAACCAACTAATGAAAAACTGTTTTTT. Translated: CASTQRGQPTNEKLFF.